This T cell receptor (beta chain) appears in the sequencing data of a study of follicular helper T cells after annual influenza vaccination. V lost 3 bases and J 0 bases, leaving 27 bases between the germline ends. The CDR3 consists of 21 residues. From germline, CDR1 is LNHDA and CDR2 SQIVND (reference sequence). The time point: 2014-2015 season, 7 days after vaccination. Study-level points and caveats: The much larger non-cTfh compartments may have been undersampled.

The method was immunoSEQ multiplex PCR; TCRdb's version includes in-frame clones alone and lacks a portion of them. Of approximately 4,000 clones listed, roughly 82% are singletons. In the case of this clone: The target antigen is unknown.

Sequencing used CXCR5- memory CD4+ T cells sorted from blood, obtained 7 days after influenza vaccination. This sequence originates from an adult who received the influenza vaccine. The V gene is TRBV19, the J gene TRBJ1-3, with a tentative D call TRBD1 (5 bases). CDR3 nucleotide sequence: TGTGCCAGTAGTATCCTACTCGGGGGAGACACGGGAGTCTTCTCTGGAAACACCATATATTTT. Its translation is CASSILLGGDTGVFSGNTIYF.